The entry that follows covers one T cell receptor beta chain sequence. The specificity of this receptor is unknown. No base-level quality is on record; no much larger clone is a single base apart. The cohort consisted of approximately 670 healthy bone marrow donors. Cohort members were all nominally healthy when sampled, although unrecorded immune exposures were likely present. The donor tested CMV seronegative, placing the donor among the 352 seronegative members of the cohort. Each donor provided a peripheral blood sample, and peripheral blood mononuclear cells were used for TCR beta sequencing. Genomic DNA was extracted from the blood cell samples with the Qiagen DNeasy Blood Extraction Kit. This sample stems from a study of cytomegalovirus exposure and HLA in healthy donors (TCRdb year 2017). Study-wide context: An earlier analysis of about 560 of the donors reported over 250 Gb of sequence data and 95 million to 120 million unique TCR beta sequences obtained from 150 million to 200 million T cells. Roughly 300 gigabases of sequencing data and roughly 80 million unique TCR sequences made up an early release that covered under 750 HLA-typed donors. Of the 398 genotyped donors, less than 85% were placed in the genetic ancestry cluster associated with self-reported Caucasian donors. The study was designed to test whether signatures of past pathogen exposure could be identified by cataloging public T cell receptors. The study used immunosequencing to profile the T cell repertoires of approximately 690 subjects and linked those repertoires to cytomegalovirus serostatus. Along with the approximately 670-subject first cohort, a separate validation cohort of over a hundred different subjects was used. To predict cytomegalovirus infection status, the study combined high-throughput TCR immunosequencing, statistical association of individual TCRs with disease status, and machine learning. In a later analysis, previously published TCR beta repertoires from 550 to 750 donors were re-analyzed and high-resolution HLA genotyping was added so that TCR occurrence patterns could be studied. In the later analysis, no new phenotypic data were used to find candidate immune exposures; instead, reliance was placed on TCR beta sequences and their occurrence across donors. In an earlier analysis of about 590 of the donors, high-throughput TCR beta sequencing was used to judge whether each TCR beta V gene segment behaved as functional or pseudogenic. Alongside the repertoire data, information on donor age, sex, ethnicity and CMV serostatus was compiled. A later genetic analysis used genome-wide SNP genotypes for about three fifths of the 666 donors, treating that subset as a discovery cohort. Every repertoire in the discovery cohort had been generated on one and the same sequencing platform. Both class I and class II loci were covered by HLA typing, at four-digit resolution. The number of donors typed differed by locus, with roughly 629-640 for A, B, C, DRB1 and DQB1, over 500 for DQA1, 600 to 610 for DPA1, and around 460 for DPB1. Because of strong linkage in the cohort, roughly 5 DR-DQ haplotypes were treated as single units for association and clustering. Among almost 400 genotyped donors of the cohort, an average of roughly 240,000 unique TCR beta nucleotide sequences were sequenced per donor, approximately 20% of them non-productive.

The germline V gene supplies CDR1 KGHSH and CDR2 LQKENI. Relative to germline, V is 2 bases shorter and J is 4 bases shorter, with 14 bases between their ends. Including cysteine and phenylalanine, the CDR3 has 15 amino acids. Here the CDR3 DNA is all that survives: 45 bases in frame from base 1. Libraries came from the immunoSEQ multiplex PCR assay. The multiplex PCR relied on a mix of 60 forward primers for TCR Vbeta segments and 13 reverse primers for TCR Jbeta segments. Amplification of the CDR3 region of rearranged TCR beta genes was performed with a multiplex PCR assay on genomic DNA. On the Illumina HiSeq System, the amplified TCR beta libraries were sequenced as 87-base-pair reads. In the paper's pipeline: A later analysis tallied some 79 million unique TCR beta chains across the 666 repertoires, and some 10 million of those chains were shared by two or more donors. A nearest-neighbor algorithm error-corrected the raw reads and collapsed the reads into unique sequences, merging closely related sequences to remove PCR and sequencing errors. To assign V, D and J gene segments, CDR3 sequences were aligned to IMGT reference sequences. For a sequence to be retained, a match of at least six nucleotides was required to both a V gene segment and a J gene segment. A rearrangement was called productive if the CDR3 had no stop codons and remained in frame with V and J, and every other rearrangement was called non-productive. Following IMGT convention, CDR3 was defined as the stretch from the second conserved V-encoded cysteine to the conserved J-encoded phenylalanine. The earlier analysis of 500 to 750 of the donors excluded any sequence lacking an unambiguous match to a single V gene segment. An earlier analysis of approximately 590 of the donors classified V segments as functional when productive rearrangements were above 56.7% and as segregating when the standard deviation between donors was above 5%. A statistical classification framework was built for diagnosing cytomegalovirus status from the catalog of TCR beta chain sequences. A later analysis assigned V and J genes by comparing TCR nucleotide sequences with IMGT/GENE-DB human TR gene sequences. The TCRdist pipeline was used in a later analysis to assign CDR3 sequences and most-parsimonious VDJ recombination scenarios. A later analysis defined each TCR beta chain by its CDR3 amino acid sequence plus V-gene family, and excluded reads lacking a unique V-gene family. In a later analysis, several hundred highly shared, low-generation-probability nucleotide sequences were removed to address suspected cross-contamination and a sequencing artifact. In a later analysis, a clonal expansion index was calculated for each public chain from normalized within-repertoire ranks of inferred template counts. A later analysis computed generation probabilities with a VDJ recombination model fitted to out-of-frame rearrangements, and checked the results against IGoR. A later analysis scored TCR-TCR, TCR-HLA and TCR-CMV co-occurrence with hypergeometric tests, applying a repertoire-size bias correction to TCR pairs. To estimate false discovery rates, a later analysis permuted the HLA or CMV assignments 20 times. In a later analysis, co-occurring TCRs were grouped with DBSCAN, and TCRdist sequence similarity was added when clustering was performed within HLA-allele-positive subsets. For co-occurrence clustering, repertoires with fewer than 30,000 or more than 120,000 public chains were excluded, along with a handful of repertoires with anomalous nucleotide sharing. TCRdb took this table from immuneACCESS and kept in-frame rearrangements with V and J called. Such tables lack part of the clones; where checked against another copy, unresolved V genes explain under half of the gap, and the rest is unexplained. The V and J calls and clone size were taken over from that table, and D and trimming were inferred from the DNA. This sample comprises roughly 100,000 clones, 65% to 85% of them detected only once. Of the sample, about 9.4% is held by the ten largest clones.

Study-wide conclusions, independent of this receptor: Correlated functional status among segregating V segments might reflect linkage disequilibrium, but an unknown experimental factor could not be ruled out. A later analysis associated around 16,000 TCR beta sequences with specific HLA alleles at a false discovery rate of 0.05. Strong co-occurrence of HLA alleles, especially DR and DQ, made assigning TCR associations to individual alleles difficult. A later analysis found that most CMV-associated TCR beta chains appeared HLA-restricted, with HLA associations seemingly driven largely by CMV exposure. Because HLA typing was unavailable for some donors at each locus, only the typed subset was used in association tests. The presence/absence analyses assumed that sequencing depth was roughly uniform across donors, and that assumption may not be true. In a later analysis, TCR association rates were found to vary across HLA loci, with the most associated TCRs seen for DRB1 alleles and the fewest for HLA-C alleles. Compared with the approximately 700-donor mean, donors in an Asian-associated ancestry cluster had fewer N-insertions in productive TCRs, according to a later genetic analysis. Cytomegalovirus status was reported to be diagnosed by the classifier with high specificity and sensitivity in both the original and validation cohorts. In a later analysis, HLA-associated TCR beta chains were found to be more clonally expanded and to have lower generation probabilities than equally common non-associated chains. In vitro tests confirmed that a few of the cytomegalovirus-associated TCR beta chains recognize cytomegalovirus antigens. It was suggested by the authors that the approach could potentially be generalized to other disease states and immunological phenotypes. Some IMGT-functional V segments, including TRBV6-2 and TRBV6-3, could not be told apart with the 87-base-pair reads, so those segments were excluded. A further reported finding was that TCR beta sequences accurately predicted the HLA-A and HLA-B alleles for most subjects in the first cohort. The only immune exposure information available for the cohort was CMV serostatus. A total of around 150 TCR beta chains were listed by the study as associated with cytomegalovirus. A cluster of highly shared sequence variants was judged likely to represent a technical artifact of the sequencing pipeline. Most TCR sequences were observed very rarely across donors, whereas some public TCRs were present in many individuals. This cohort had only TCR beta chains sequenced, and the lack of alpha or paired-chain data limited which features could be detected. An earlier analysis of approximately 530 of the donors showed that most TCR beta V segments appeared in productive rearrangements either about 87% or about 30% of the time, which broadly matched IMGT annotations. A later analysis reported that several top co-occurrence clusters appeared linked to parvovirus B19, influenza, CMV and Epstein-Barr virus. Because counts were too low, approximately 15 rarely observed V segments, including chromosome 9 orphons, were excluded from the earlier analysis of 500 to 700 of the donors. A later genetic analysis associated a missense DCLRE1C variant with V-gene and J-gene trimming of TCR beta chains, and an independent cohort replicated the association.

This TCR came from a man aged 45-65 years in good health and CMV-seronegative. Sequencing was done on a sample of PBMCs. The rearranged chain carries TRBV18 and TRBJ1-1; TRBD1 is perhaps the D gene, given 5 matching bases. The DNA sequence is given as TGTGCCAGCTCACCAGGGGGGTACGCAGGCACTGAAGCTTTCTTT. It specifies CASSPGGYAGTEAFF.